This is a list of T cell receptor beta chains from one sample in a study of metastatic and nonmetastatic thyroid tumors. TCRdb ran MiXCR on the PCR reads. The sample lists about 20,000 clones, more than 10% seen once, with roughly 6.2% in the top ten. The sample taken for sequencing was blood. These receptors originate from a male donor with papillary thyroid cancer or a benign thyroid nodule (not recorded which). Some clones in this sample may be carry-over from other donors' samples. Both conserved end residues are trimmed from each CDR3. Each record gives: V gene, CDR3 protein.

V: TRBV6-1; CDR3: ASRIPGTAGRGDEQY
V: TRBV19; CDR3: ASSVNMNTEAF
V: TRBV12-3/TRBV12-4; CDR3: ASSLWQGSDQPQH
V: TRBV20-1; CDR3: SAPSTNYEQY
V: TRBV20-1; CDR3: SARQGATGYGYT
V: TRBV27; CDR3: ASTRSRTANTGELF
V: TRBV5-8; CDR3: ASSFEGQARQPQH
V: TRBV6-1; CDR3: ASSFSGRASGEQF
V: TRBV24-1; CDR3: ATSDISGSRSYNEQF
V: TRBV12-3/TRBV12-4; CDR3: ASSWDRRNEKLF
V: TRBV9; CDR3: ASSVAGSYNEQF
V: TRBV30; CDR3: AWGTGTGNYEQY
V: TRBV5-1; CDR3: ASSRGGQEMRVNTEAF
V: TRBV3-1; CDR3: ASSQGGRETQY
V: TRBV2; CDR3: ASSAQGLSREKLF
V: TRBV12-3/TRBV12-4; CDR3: ASSGTEGRSPLH
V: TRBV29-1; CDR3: SVIGALNIQY
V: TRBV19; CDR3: ASSRVSGNQPQH
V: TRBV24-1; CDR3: VTSDYGAGRAF
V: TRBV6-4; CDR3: ASSDKEAVHEQY
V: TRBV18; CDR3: ASSGPATNVLT
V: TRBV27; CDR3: ASSYRDGRPGSRGYT
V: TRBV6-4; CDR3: ASRWNTEAF
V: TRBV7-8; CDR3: ASSLDRGGEQF
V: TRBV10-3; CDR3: AVSQGASSYEQY
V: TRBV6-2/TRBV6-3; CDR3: ASIPGLEGKNEQF
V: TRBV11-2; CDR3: ASSLVTGPGNEQF
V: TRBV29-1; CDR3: SVARGRVGELF
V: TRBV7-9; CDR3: APGNTIY
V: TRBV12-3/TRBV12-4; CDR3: ASSDESINLKETQY
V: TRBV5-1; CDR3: ASSFWTDTDTRY
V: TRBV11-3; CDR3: ASSAGWTEGYNEQF
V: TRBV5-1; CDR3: ASSRGTHSTDTQY
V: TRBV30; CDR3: AWSTSGRFQGDTQY
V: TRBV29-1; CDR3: SVSGTASVYEPQH
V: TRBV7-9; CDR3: ASSLAHGNEQF
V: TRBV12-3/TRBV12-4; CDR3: ASSQTSGTPNEQY
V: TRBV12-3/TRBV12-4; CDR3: ASSGEGESQH
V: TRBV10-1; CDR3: ASSESLGQPNEQF
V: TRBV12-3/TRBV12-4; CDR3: ASSTGTGVFNEQF
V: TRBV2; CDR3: ASSANEQY
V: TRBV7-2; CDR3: ASSLRRNGELF
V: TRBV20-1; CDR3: SARDRGGNQPQH
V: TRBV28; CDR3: ASRLVGKNIQY
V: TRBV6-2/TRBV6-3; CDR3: ASSYQPQLEWADTQY
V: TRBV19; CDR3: ASSGEVLVNGYT
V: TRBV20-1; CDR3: SARNQRNPDTQY
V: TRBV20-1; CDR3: SARWTGSTEAF
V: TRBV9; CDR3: ASSVGGLGASEEAF
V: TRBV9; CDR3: ASSVGQGNTEAF
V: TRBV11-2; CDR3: ASSLEAGAATYEQY
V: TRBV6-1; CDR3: ASSETGEGSYEQY
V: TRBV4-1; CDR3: ASSQEGSGRVDNEQF
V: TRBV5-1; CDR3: ASSWGTVDTEAF
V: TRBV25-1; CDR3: ASSEYSDIPNYGYT
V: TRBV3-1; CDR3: ASSQEGYEQF
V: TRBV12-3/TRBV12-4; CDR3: ASRGDRYTGELF
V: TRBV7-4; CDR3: ASSLGETGLTDTQY
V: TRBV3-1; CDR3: ASSQVRDRRFSYEQY